The 23 T cell receptor beta chains below were found in one sample sequenced in a study of identical twins. TCRdb used MiXCR to reprocess the 5' RACE reads, holding one entry per CDR3 protein. The sample consists of 400,000 to 550,000 distinct CDR3 sequences, roughly a fifth of them appearing once. Another study also made use of these data, one on T cells expressing NK-cell markers.

The sequenced material came from CD4+ T cells sorted from blood. All receptors derive from a woman younger than 35 in good health.

A few counts support this clonotype. The gene calls are TRBV7-9 and TRBJ1-4, with D unresolved. The ends were cut back, 0 bases at V and 7 bases at J, with 3 bases in the middle. The germline CDR1 and CDR2 sequences are SEHNR and FQNEAQ (reference sequence). This CDR3 has 12 residues. The CDR3 coding sequence is TGTGCCAGCAGCTTAGCGTTTGAAAAACTGTTTTTT. This encodes CASSLAFEKLFF.

This clonotype occurred a few times. One end of the junction varies from germline; a read error may be responsible. This chain joins TRBV20-1 and TRBJ1-2; D is possibly TRBD1 (6 bases). Germline values: CDR1 DFQATT, CDR2 SNEGSKA (reference sequence). The CDR3 sequence is 14 residues long. Here the CDR3 reads CSAQGGRGNSGYTF. The CDR3 bases are TGCAGTGCTCAAGGCGGGAGGGGGAACTCTGGCTACACCTTC.

CDR3 amino acids: CASSWDGKYNEQFF. The CDR3 DNA is TGTGCCAGCAGCTGGGACGGGAAATACAATGAGCAGTTCTTC. This rearrangement joins TRBV7-9 to TRBJ2-1, with D possibly being TRBD1 or TRBD2 (5 bases each). Looked up from germline, CDR1 is SEHNR and CDR2 is FQNEAQ (reference sequence). The V gene lost 4 bases and the J gene lost 4 bases, with 11 bases spanning the gap. The CDR3 is 14 residues long. The full variable domain, with the rest looked up from reference TRBV7-9 and TRBJ2-1, is DTGVSQNPRHKITKRGQNVTFRCDPISEHNRLYWYRQTLGQGPEFLTYFQNEAQLEKSRLLSDRFSAERPKGSFSTLEIQRTEQGDSAMYLCASSWDGKYNEQFFGPGTRLTVL.

Ten or more counts support this clonotype. The genes are TRBV5-1 and TRBJ2-5; D remains unclear. The ends were cut back, 4 bases at V and 5 bases at J, with 18 bases in the middle. CDR3 length: 15 residues. The germline V gene has CDR1 SGHRS and CDR2 YFSETQ. The CDR3 sequence is CASSPKGWNDETQYF. The CDR3 DNA sequence: TGCGCCAGCAGCCCTAAGGGCTGGAACGACGAGACCCAGTACTTC.

This rearrangement joins TRBV12-3 or TRBV12-4 to TRBJ2-1; tentative D call: TRBD1 (6 bases). Trimming took off 6 bases at V and 7 bases at J, with 16 bases between the two ends. CDR3 length: 14 amino acids. Written as DNA, the CDR3 is TGTGCCAGCAGCCGGCTGACAGGAACTAATGAGCAGTTCTTC. Its translation: CASSRLTGTNEQFF.

The chain is built from TRBV15 and TRBJ1-1, with a tentative D call TRBD1 (6 bases). CDR3 size: 17 residues. Germline assignment: CDR1 LNHNV and CDR2 YYDKDF (reference sequence). The V gene lost 2 bases and the J gene lost 4 bases, with 20 bases spanning the gap. The CDR3 is CATSRKTGTPFGTEAFF. In DNA, the CDR3 is TGTGCCACCAGCAGAAAAACCGGGACACCCTTTGGCACTGAAGCTTTCTTT.

V gene TRBV4-3 combines with J gene TRBJ2-5; D is possibly TRBD1 (5 bases). From germline, CDR1 is LGHNA and CDR2 YSLEER. This CDR3 is 15 amino acids long. V shed 1 base and J shed 4 bases, with 13 bases lying between them. CDR3 nucleotide sequence: TGCGCCAGCAGCCAAGGGGATGGAAGGGGAGAGACCCAGTACTTC. Protein sequence: CASSQGDGRGETQYF.

This clonotype was seen only a few times. The rearrangement joins TRBV6-5 to TRBJ2-7; D is possibly TRBD2 (6 bases). V was trimmed by 10 bases and J by 3 bases, leaving 13 bases between them. Per the germline V gene, CDR1 is MNHEY and CDR2 is SVGAGI. CDR3 length equals 12 residues. The CDR3 spells CATGGALYEQYF. CDR3 coding DNA: TGTGCCACCGGGGGTGCCCTCTACGAGCAGTACTTC.

This clonotype was counted only a few times. This rearrangement joins TRBV9 to TRBJ2-2; TRBD1 aligns across 7 bases. The junction had 1 base not matched to a gene; V was cut back by 2 bases and J by 0 bases. Germline CDR1 is SGDLS and CDR2 is YYNGEE. This CDR3 comprises 15 residues. The CDR3 reads CASSVGQTNTGELFF. DNA for the CDR3: TGTGCCAGCAGCGTGGGACAGACGAACACCGGGGAGCTGTTTTTT. Supplemented by reference TRBV9 and TRBJ2-2, the full variable domain reads DSGVTQTPKHLITATGQRVTLRCSPRSGDLSVYWYQQSLDQGLQFLIQYYNGEERAKGNILERFSAQQFPDLHSELNLSSLELGDSALYFCASSVGQTNTGELFFGEGSRLTVL.

The rearrangement joins TRBV3-1 to TRBJ2-1; TRBD2 matches at 7 bases. Germline values: CDR1 LGHDT, CDR2 YNNKEL (reference sequence). The CDR3 consists of 15 residues. Unmatched junction bases numbered 6, after V lost 2 bases and J lost 5 bases. The CDR3 DNA reads TGTGCCAGCAGCCAACGGCGGGGGTATGACAATGAGCAGTTCTTC. Translated, it gives CASSQRRGYDNEQFF.

The chain is built from TRBV5-1 and TRBJ1-1; no clear D gene. The V end was cut by 1 base, the J end by 4 bases, with 11 bases between. Per germline, CDR1 SGHRS and CDR2 YFSETQ. The CDR3 has 14 residues. The DNA for the CDR3 is TGCGCCAGCAGCTTGTACGGGTCGAGCACTGAAGCTTTCTTT. Translation: CASSLYGSSTEAFF.

This sequence joins TRBV3-1 and TRBJ2-7, with D perhaps TRBD1 (6 bases). CDR1 and CDR2 from the germline V gene are LGHDT and YNNKEL (reference sequence). CDR3 length equals 13 residues. The V end lost 6 bases, the J end lost 4 bases, and 13 bases lay between the germline ends. CDR3 amino acids: CASRQGMGYEQYF. The CDR3 DNA follows: TGTGCCAGCAGACAGGGTATGGGATACGAGCAGTACTTC.

This clonotype was found a few times. The rearrangement joins TRBV20-1 to TRBJ2-3; 10 positions match TRBD2. CDR3 size: 15 residues. Germline V gene data show CDR1 as DFQATT and CDR2 as SNEGSKA (reference sequence). Trimming took 2 bases from V and 0 from J; bases not matched to a gene: 2. CDR3 sequence: CSARLAGVSTDTQYF. CDR3 nucleotide sequence: TGCAGTGCTAGACTAGCGGGAGTAAGCACAGATACGCAGTATTTT.

V gene TRBV20-1 combines with J gene TRBJ2-5; D gene ambiguous. This CDR3 spans 13 amino acids. With 3 bases removed from V and 5 bases from J, the gap between germline ends came to 13 bases. Germline V gives CDR1 DFQATT, CDR2 SNEGSKA (reference sequence). The CDR3: CSARLVGWETQYF. The DNA of the CDR3 is TGCAGTGCTAGGCTGGTCGGGTGGGAGACCCAGTACTTC.

This clonotype turned up a few times. The chain links TRBV29-1 to TRBJ2-3, with D perhaps TRBD1 (6 bases). V lost 7 bases and J lost 0, with 17 bases in between. The CDR3 length is 15 residues. The germline gives CDR1 SQVTM, CDR2 ANQGSEA. Here the CDR3 reads CSGGGQRLSTDTQYF. The CDR3 coding sequence is TGCAGCGGTGGGGGCCAGCGGCTTAGCACAGATACGCAGTATTTT.

This clonotype was detected a few times. One end of the junction does not line up with germline, which may come from a read error. This chain links TRBV7-7 with TRBJ2-3, with D possibly being TRBD2 (7 bases). There are 18 residues in the CDR3. The germline gives CDR1 SSHAT, CDR2 FNYEAQ (reference sequence). The CDR3 region is CASSLNPAGATSTDTQYF. CDR3 coding DNA: TGTGCTAGCAGCTTAAACCCGGCGGGGGCCACTAGCACAGATACGCAGTATTTT.

This clonotype was observed a few times. The chain has TRBV9 and TRBJ2-2; D is undetermined. The germline V gene encodes CDR1 SGDLS and CDR2 YYNGEE. Trimming removed 0 bases at V and 6 bases at J, with 12 bases between. CDR3 length equals 15 residues. The CDR3 nucleotides are TGTGCCAGCAGCGTAGCGCTGGAACTATCCGGGGAGCTGTTTTTT. It specifies CASSVALELSGELFF.

CDR3 loop: CSIALGNTEAFF. The CDR3 DNA is TGCAGCATTGCTCTGGGGAACACTGAAGCTTTCTTT. The rearrangement uses TRBV29-1 and TRBJ1-1, with no clear D. The V gene lost 8 bases and the J gene lost 1 base, with 11 bases spanning the gap. In germline, CDR1 is SQVTM, CDR2 ANQGSEA. The CDR3 is 12 residues long. The entire variable domain, with the rest obtained from reference TRBV29-1 and TRBJ1-1, is as follows: SAVISQKPSRDICQRGTSLTIQCQVDSQVTMMFWYRQQPGQSLTLIATANQGSEATYESGFVIDKFPISRPNLTFSTLTVSNMSPEDSSIYLCSIALGNTEAFFGQGTRLTVV.

The CDR3 DNA is TGCAGTGCTAGTTCGACGGCGGGGCTTGATGGCTACACCTTC. Translating gives CSASSTAGLDGYTF. This chain connects TRBV20-1 to TRBJ1-2; TRBD1 is a possible D gene (5 bases). CDR1 is DFQATT, CDR2 SNEGSKA, per germline (reference sequence). The V end lost 3 bases, the J end lost 6 bases, and 17 bases lay between the germline ends. This CDR3 is 14 amino acids long.

This clonotype was counted ten times or more. Here the CDR3 reads CSAPPGSPGQGDYYGYTF. In nucleotides, the CDR3 is TGCAGTGCTCCGCCCGGAAGTCCTGGACAGGGGGATTACTATGGCTACACCTTC. V is TRBV20-1 and J is TRBJ1-2; the match to TRBD1 covers 10 bases. The germline gives CDR1 DFQATT, CDR2 SNEGSKA (reference sequence). This CDR3 contains 18 residues. V shed 5 bases, J shed 3 bases, and the junction held 18 bases outside the gene matches.

This chain joins TRBV20-1 and TRBJ2-7; 7 bases agree with TRBD1. The V and J ends lost 4 bases and 3 bases, in that order; junction bases with no gene match: 3. This CDR3 comprises 12 residues. The V gene's germline CDR1 is DFQATT and CDR2 SNEGSKA (reference sequence). The CDR3 nucleotides read TGCAGTGCTAACAGGGGAATCTACGAGCAGTACTTC. This translates into CSANRGIYEQYF.

This clonotype was detected only a few times. This sequence joins TRBV6-5 and TRBJ2-5; unclear D gene. The germline V gene has CDR1 MNHEY and CDR2 SVGAGI. The CDR3 has 12 residues. V was shortened by 5 bases and J by 7 bases, with 11 bases between the two germline ends. In DNA, the CDR3 is TGTGCCAGCAGTCCCGGTAGTGGGACCCAGTACTTC. It is translated as CASSPGSGTQYF.

This clonotype was counted between two and nine times. V usage is TRBV20-1 and J usage is TRBJ2-2, with 7 bases matching TRBD1. The CDR3 length is 13 residues. The J segment lost 6 bases and the V segment lost 1 base, leaving 2 bases of the junction unmatched. Germline V gene sequence: CDR1 DFQATT, CDR2 SNEGSKA (reference sequence). The CDR3 sequence: CSARGGGAGELFF. CDR3 sequence (DNA): TGCAGTGCTAGAGGAGGGGGCGCCGGGGAGCTGTTTTTT.